This TCR beta chain was observed in a study of blood T cells in healthy people across ages. As for the study in general: About one barcoded beta molecule per two T cells was captured by template switching.

Donors were systemically healthy Caucasian individuals from Russia aged roughly 6 to 100 years. Each donor's blood draw was roughly 9.8 milliliters of peripheral blood. Study-wide results and limits: Unknown CMV status may confound age-related changes in expanded clones.

The V gene's germline CDR1 is MNHEY and CDR2 SMNVEV (reference sequence). J lost 6 bases, V lost 5 bases, and 10 bases had no gene match. The CDR3 contains 15 residues. A second 7 to 11 cycle PCR used barcoded and J-beta primers. TCRdb used MiXCR to reprocess the 5' RACE reads, holding one entry per CDR3 protein. The repertoire holds roughly 700,000 distinct CDR3 sequences, with approximately 50% as singletons. In the case of this clonotype: Its antigen is unknown.

Input material: blood. The clonotype was recovered from a woman aged 55 to 70 in good health. V and J are TRBV27 and TRBJ1-2; 9 positions match TRBD1. The CDR3 coding sequence is TGTGCCAGCAGTCACTTACAGGGGGCGCGGGATGGCTACACCTTC. Its protein product is CASSHLQGARDGYTF.